This record concerns one TCR beta chain sequence. Its antigen remains unidentified. Being one base from a much bigger clone, this may be a read error. The sample originates from a study of T cells after yellow fever vaccination. Germline V gene lookup returns CDR1 SGHNT and CDR2 YYREEE (reference sequence). Trimming removed 2 bases from V and 3 bases from J, with 5 bases in between. CDR3 length: 13 amino acids. TCRdb analysed the 5' RACE reads with MiXCR anew, one entry per CDR3 protein. Here the sample spans 450,000 to 550,000 distinct CDR3 sequences, less than 25% being singletons. Study results and limitations: Bulk-population clonotypes that are abundant could appear as contaminants in FACS-sorted repertoires. Reappearance after the booster was seen for most primary-vaccination clones, at more than 95% CD4 and around 90% CD8.

The sequencing used PBMCs, collected about 20 days after the first yellow fever vaccination. The chain combines TRBV5-4 with TRBJ2-2; D remains unclear. The clonotype was recovered from a man in his late teens or twenties who received the YFV17D yellow fever vaccine. CDR3 DNA: TGTGCCAGCAGCTTCATGCACACCGGGGAGCTGTTTTTT. It is translated as CASSFMHTGELFF.